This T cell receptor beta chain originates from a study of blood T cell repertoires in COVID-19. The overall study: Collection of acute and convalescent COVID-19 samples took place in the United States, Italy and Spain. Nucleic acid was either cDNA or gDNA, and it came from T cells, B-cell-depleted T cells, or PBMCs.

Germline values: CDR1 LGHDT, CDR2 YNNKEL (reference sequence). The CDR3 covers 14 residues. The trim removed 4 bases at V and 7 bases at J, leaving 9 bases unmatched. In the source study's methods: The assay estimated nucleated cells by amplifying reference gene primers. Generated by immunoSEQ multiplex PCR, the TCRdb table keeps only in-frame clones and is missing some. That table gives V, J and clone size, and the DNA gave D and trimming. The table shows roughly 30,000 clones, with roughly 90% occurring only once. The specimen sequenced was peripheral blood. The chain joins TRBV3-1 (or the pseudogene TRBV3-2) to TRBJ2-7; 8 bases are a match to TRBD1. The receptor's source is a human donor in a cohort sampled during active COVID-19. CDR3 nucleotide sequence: TGTGCCAGCAGCCCGGGACAGGTTCGAAGAGAGCAGTACTTC. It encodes CASSPGQVRREQYF.